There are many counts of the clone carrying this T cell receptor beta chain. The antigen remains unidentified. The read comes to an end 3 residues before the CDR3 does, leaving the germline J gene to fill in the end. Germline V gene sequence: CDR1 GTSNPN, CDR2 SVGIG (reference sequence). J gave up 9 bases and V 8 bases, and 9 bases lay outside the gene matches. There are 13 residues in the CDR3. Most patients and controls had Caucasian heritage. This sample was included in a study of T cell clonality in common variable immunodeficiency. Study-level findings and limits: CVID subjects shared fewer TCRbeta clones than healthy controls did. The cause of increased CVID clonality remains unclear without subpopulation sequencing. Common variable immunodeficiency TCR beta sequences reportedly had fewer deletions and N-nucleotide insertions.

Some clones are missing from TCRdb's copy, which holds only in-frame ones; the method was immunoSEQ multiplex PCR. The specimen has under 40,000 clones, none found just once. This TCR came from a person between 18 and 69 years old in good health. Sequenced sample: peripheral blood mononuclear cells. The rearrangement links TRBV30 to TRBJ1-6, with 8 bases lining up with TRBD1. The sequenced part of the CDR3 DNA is TGTGCCGGGACCTGGACAGGGAGTTCACCC. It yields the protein CAGTWTGSSP. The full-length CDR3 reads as CAGTWTGSSPLHF.